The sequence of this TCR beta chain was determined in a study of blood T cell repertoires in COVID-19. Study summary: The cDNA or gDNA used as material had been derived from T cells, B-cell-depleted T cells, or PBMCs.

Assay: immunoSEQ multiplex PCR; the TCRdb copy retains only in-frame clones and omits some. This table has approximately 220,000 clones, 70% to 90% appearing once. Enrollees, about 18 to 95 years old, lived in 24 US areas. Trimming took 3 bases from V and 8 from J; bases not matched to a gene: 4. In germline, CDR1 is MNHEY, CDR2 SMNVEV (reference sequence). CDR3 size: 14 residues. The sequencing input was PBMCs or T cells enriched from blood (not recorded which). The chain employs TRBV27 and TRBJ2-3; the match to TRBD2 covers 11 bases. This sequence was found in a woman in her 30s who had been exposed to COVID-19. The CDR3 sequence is CASSFSGGAGTQYF. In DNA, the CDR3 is TGTGCCAGCAGTTTTAGCGGGGGGGCGGGTACGCAGTATTTT.